These 20 T cell receptor beta chains were sequenced from one sample in a study of human T cells and chemical hapten exposure (dated by TCRdb to 2020 to 2022). The library was obtained by 5' RACE. Sequencing instrument: Illumina MiSeq. Starting from the raw public reads, TCRdb applied fastp trimming at Q25, assembled clones with MiXCR and retained in-frame beta chains. Rows with a matching CDR3 protein are joined into one entry that keeps the most common DNA and genes. The sample includes 110,000 or so distinct CDR3 sequences, with around 20% observed a single time. The ten largest clones capture approximately 2.8% of the sample. Unfractionated whole blood was collected in Tempus Blood RNA tubes, and total RNA was extracted from that blood. Every receptor here comes from a human donor in good health.

The chain uses TRBV19 and TRBJ1-1; 9 bases line up with TRBD1. The junction had 4 bases not matched to a gene; V was cut back by 3 bases and J by 2 bases. CDR1 and CDR2 from the germline V gene are LNHDA and SQIVND (reference sequence). The CDR3 consists of 15 residues. The CDR3 DNA reads TGTGCCAGTAGTATGGACAGGGGACCTAACACTGAAGCTTTCTTT. Translating it yields CASSMDRGPNTEAFF.

This clonotype showed up many times. The chain links TRBV7-9 to TRBJ2-3, with D maybe TRBD2 (5 bases). Trimming took off 3 bases at V and 1 base at J, with 8 bases between the two ends. CDR3 length equals 14 residues. The V gene's germline CDR1 is SEHNR and CDR2 FQNEAQ (reference sequence). In DNA form, the CDR3 reads TGTGCCAGCAGCTTGGCGGGTGGCACAGATACGCAGTATTTT. Translated: CASSLAGGTDTQYF.

This clonotype has only a few counts. The chain recombines TRBV6-5 with TRBJ1-2; D ambiguous. Trimming took 7 bases from V and 2 from J, leaving 8 bases between them. The CDR3 consists of 12 residues. Germline-derived CDR1 and CDR2 are MNHEY and SVGAGI. The CDR3 reads CASTEGNYGYTF. CDR3 DNA sequence: TGTGCCAGCACCGAAGGAAACTATGGCTACACCTTC.

The chain links TRBV2 to TRBJ2-4; TRBD1 matches at 9 bases. Germline V gene data show CDR1 as SNHLY and CDR2 as FYNNEI. CDR3 length: 14 amino acids. J gave up 1 base and V 10 bases, and 5 bases lay outside the gene matches. CDR3 bases: TGTGCCACTCGGACAGGGGTGGCCAAAAACATTCAGTACTTC. Its translation: CATRTGVAKNIQYF.

This sequence joins TRBV28 and TRBJ2-2; maybe TRBD2 (6 bases). The germline V gene encodes CDR1 MDHEN and CDR2 SYDVKM. Trimming took 4 bases from V and 6 from J, leaving 15 bases between them. The CDR3 runs 15 residues. The CDR3 DNA reads TGTGCCAGCAGTTCGGGAGAACAGGAAGCCGGGGAGCTGTTTTTT. This translates into CASSSGEQEAGELFF. The whole variable domain, filled in from reference TRBV28 and TRBJ2-2, reads DVKVTQSSRYLVKRTGEKVFLECVQDMDHENMFWYRQDPGLGLRLIYFSYDVKMKEKGDIPEGYSVSREKKERFSLILESASTNQTSMYLCASSSGEQEAGELFFGEGSRLTVL.

The gene calls are TRBV10-1 and TRBJ1-1; 9 positions match TRBD1. Germline assignment: CDR1 WNHNN and CDR2 SYGVQD (reference sequence). This CDR3 spans 14 amino acids. J lost 5 bases, V lost 1 base, and 2 bases had no gene match. The CDR3 DNA sequence: TGCGCCAGCAGTGAGTACAGGGGGCAGACTGAAGCTTTCTTT. Protein product: CASSEYRGQTEAFF.

This clonotype has a handful of counts. V usage is TRBV4-1 and J usage is TRBJ2-1; D is unclear. This CDR3 is built from 12 residues. The germline gives CDR1 MGHRA, CDR2 YSYEKL. Trimming took 8 bases from V and 12 from J, leaving 17 bases between them. CDR3 in amino acids: CASSPDRLGQFF. In DNA form, the CDR3 reads TGCGCCAGCTCACCGGACCGCCTTGGGCAGTTCTTC.

The rearrangement uses TRBV25-1 and TRBJ2-7, with TRBD1 matching 7 bases. CDR3 length equals 16 residues. Trimming cost V 4 bases and J 0 bases; bases outside gene matches: 9. Germline values: CDR1 MGHDK, CDR2 SYGVNS. The CDR3: CASSGGQELPSYEQYF. CDR3 in DNA: TGTGCCAGCAGTGGAGGACAGGAGCTGCCCTCCTACGAGCAGTACTTC.

This clonotype appeared a few times. CDR3 bases: TGCAGTGCTAGAGATCAATCGCGGACCATCAGCACAGATACGCAGTATTTT. This translates into CSARDQSRTISTDTQYF. The rearrangement uses TRBV20-1 and TRBJ2-3, with D unresolved. Trimming left V 0 bases short and J 0 bases short, with 16 bases between. The CDR3 spans 17 residues. The V gene's germline CDR1 is DFQATT and CDR2 SNEGSKA (reference sequence).

In this sample, this clonotype turned up a few times. This CDR3 is CASGGTGGTEAFF. The CDR3 region has the DNA TGCGCCAGTGGAGGGACAGGAGGGACTGAAGCTTTCTTT. The chain joins TRBV4-1 to TRBJ1-1, with TRBD1 matching 8 bases. The ends lost 9 bases at V and 5 bases at J; junction bases unmatched: 8. CDR1 and CDR2 from the germline V gene are MGHRA and YSYEKL. The CDR3 has 13 amino acids.

The sample holds a few counts of this clonotype. The rearrangement uses TRBV5-8 and TRBJ1-1, with D perhaps matching TRBD1 (5 bases). The CDR3 totals 15 residues. The germline CDR1 and CDR2 sequences are SGHTS and YDEGEE. Deletions cut 2 bases from V and 1 base from J, with 12 bases between. DNA of the CDR3: TGTGCCAGCAGCTTAAGGGGAGGACCGAACACTGAAGCTTTCTTT. It codes for CASSLRGGPNTEAFF.

Written as DNA, the CDR3 is TGTGCCAGCAGCTCACGAATGGGACTAGCGGGTCACAATGAGCAGTTCTTC. It is translated as CASSSRMGLAGHNEQFF. The rearrangement joins TRBV5-6 to TRBJ2-1; 12 nucleotides align to TRBD2. This CDR3 comprises 17 residues. V shed 3 bases and J 5 bases; nucleotides not matched to a gene: 9. Per the germline V gene, CDR1 is SGHDT and CDR2 is YYEEEE. The complete variable domain, with remaining parts taken from reference TRBV5-6 and TRBJ2-1, reads DAGVTQSPTHLIKTRGQQVTLRCSPKSGHDTVSWYQQALGQGPQFIFQYYEEEERQRGNFPDRFSGHQFPNYSSELNVNALLLGDSALYLCASSSRMGLAGHNEQFFGPGTRLTVL.

This clonotype was detected many times. The chain links TRBV20-1 to TRBJ1-1, with D perhaps matching TRBD1 (5 bases). Germline V gene lookup returns CDR1 DFQATT and CDR2 SNEGSKA (reference sequence). V lost 0 bases, J lost 1 base, and 18 bases lay in between. This CDR3 has 17 amino acids. The CDR3 DNA is TGCAGTGCTAGAGATCAAAGTCGGGGGTCGCGGAACACTGAAGCTTTCTTT. It specifies CSARDQSRGSRNTEAFF.

This clonotype came up a few times. The rearrangement uses TRBV6-2 or TRBV6-3 and TRBJ1-5; 10 bases align to TRBD1. The CDR3 covers 15 residues. Germline-derived CDR1 and CDR2 are MNHEY and SVGEGT. The V and J ends lost 6 bases and 5 bases, in that order; junction bases with no gene match: 7. CDR3 coding DNA: TGTGCCAGCAGAGACGGACAGGGGGGTTATCAGCCCCAGCATTTT. Translating it yields CASRDGQGGYQPQHF.

J is TRBJ2-4 and V is TRBV7-8, with 8 bases fitting TRBD1. V was clipped by 1 base and J by 1 base; unmatched bases: 0. Looked up from germline, CDR1 is SGHVS and CDR2 is FQNEAQ. This CDR3 region has 15 residues. The chain's CDR3 is CASSLGQGAKNIQYF. The CDR3 nucleotides are TGTGCCAGCAGCTTAGGACAGGGGGCCAAAAACATTCAGTACTTC.

In this sample, this clonotype turned up a few times. V is TRBV21-1 and J is TRBJ1-5; the table's D call TRBD1 went unverified against the DNA. TRBV21-1 is a pseudogene. The CDR3 runs 19 residues. The CDR3 sequence: CASSTQRGQDSLSNQPQHF. The DNA of the CDR3 is TGTGCCAGCAGCACCCAAAGGGGACAGGACTCCCTTAGCAATCAGCCCCAGCATTTT.

This clonotype was seen only a few times. V usage is TRBV9 and J usage is TRBJ2-2, with D unclear. This CDR3 comprises 12 residues. Germline CDR1 SGDLS, CDR2 YYNGEE. V gave up 2 bases and J gave up 6 bases, with 5 bases separating them. CDR3 DNA sequence: TGTGCCAGCAGCGTTTTAGCCGGGGAGCTGTTTTTT. This encodes CASSVLAGELFF.

This chain uses TRBV7-2 with TRBJ2-1; 11 bases align to TRBD1. The CDR3 sequence is 16 residues long. J gave up 8 bases and V 0 bases, and 6 bases lay outside the gene matches. Germline CDR1 and CDR2: SGHTA and FQGNSA. For the CDR3, the DNA is TGTGCCAGCAGCTTAGCCGGGACAGGGGGTCTCTATGAGCAGTTCTTC. The encoded protein is CASSLAGTGGLYEQFF.

This clonotype was picked up a small number of times. V usage is TRBV7-8 and J usage is TRBJ2-1; the match to TRBD2 covers 10 bases. The J segment lost 7 bases and the V segment lost 5 bases, leaving 8 bases of the junction unmatched. Germline CDR1 SGHVS, CDR2 FQNEAQ. The CDR3 runs 15 residues. CDR3 in DNA: TGTGCCAGCAGCCCTGGTAGCGGGAGGAGGAATGAGCAGTTCTTC. Translation gives CASSPGSGRRNEQFF.

The chain uses TRBV28 and TRBJ2-7, with TRBD1 matching over 7 bases. The junction had 4 bases not matched to a gene; V was cut back by 2 bases and J by 3 bases. Germline assignment: CDR1 MDHEN and CDR2 SYDVKM. The CDR3 has 14 amino acids. The CDR3 coding sequence is TGTGCCAGCAGTTTAGGGGACAGACTCTACGAGCAGTACTTC. It translates to CASSLGDRLYEQYF.